This T cell receptor beta chain was sequenced in a study of OX40 agonist ivuxolimab in advanced cancers. Study information: Ivuxolimab is a fully human IgG2 antibody that activates OX40 (CD134).

Patients were excluded for autoimmune disease history or systemic immunosuppression. Germline CDR1 and CDR2: SGHAT and FQNNGV. The CDR3 runs to 14 residues. V dropped 1 base and J dropped 8 bases, with 14 bases sitting between them. The table came from immunoSEQ multiplex PCR; TCRdb's copy has only in-frame clones and leaves some out. The table records 65,000 or so clones, about 82% of them present only once. The source was CD4+ or CD8+ T cells sorted from blood, collected in a trial of the OX40 agonist ivuxolimab. The TCR sequence derives from an adult with an advanced solid tumor such as melanoma, head and neck, liver or kidney cancer. The chain uses TRBV11-2 and TRBJ1-1; D perhaps matches TRBD1 (5 bases). The CDR3 loop is CASSLGWTGQEAFF. CDR3 DNA sequence: TGTGCCAGCAGCTTAGGCTGGACGGGGCAAGAAGCTTTCTTT.